This T cell receptor beta chain was recorded in a study of blood T cell repertoires in COVID-19 (dated by TCRdb to about 2020). A note on the overall study: Samples covering the acute and convalescent phases of COVID-19 were provided by collaborators in the United States, Italy and Spain. The prospective study material was composed of cDNA or gDNA derived from T cells, B-cell-depleted T cells, or PBMCs. Subjects who had been exposed to COVID-19, were actively infected with it, or had recovered from it provided the deeply sampled blood TCRbeta repertoires that made up the dataset. A freely available public database, intended as a resource for researchers studying the immune response to SARS-CoV-2, is where the repertoires were released. Samples came from the ongoing ImmuneRACE study (first 160 participants) plus 1,254 subjects from 6 global collaborators. Nearly every sample came with metadata listing a de-identified subject ID, COVID-19 status, age in years and sex. Where available, HLA class I and class II types were obtained from metadata supplied by the sample provider rather than from assay-based typing. The study at large found these results: The amount of clinical and demographic metadata varied by source and participant and was provided uncurated.

The germline V gene encodes CDR1 LGHDT and CDR2 YNNKEL (reference sequence). From its cysteine to its phenylalanine, the CDR3 spans 12 amino acids. The only DNA kept is the CDR3, 36 bases in frame from the first base. The junction carries 9 bases between V and J, which are trimmed by 6 bases and 7 bases respectively. Samples from volunteer blood donors who had recovered from COVID-19 were contributed by a second Seattle source. Collaborating institutions collected whole blood in K2EDTA tubes following their own protocols. For TCRbeta analysis, collaborators shipped samples in one of three forms: frozen whole blood, isolated PBMCs, or DNA extracted from either of those sample types. As regards this clone: Its antigen is still unknown. No base-level quality is on record; no much larger clone is a single base apart.

The immunoSEQ Assay, a bias-controlled multiplex PCR, was used to amplify TCRbeta CDR3 regions from genomic DNA. Turning to the authors' computational methods: The number of nucleated cells in each sample was estimated by amplification of reference gene primers within the assay. To quantify the absolute abundance of each unique TCRbeta CDR3 rearrangement, sequence reads were collapsed and filtered. For each sample, productive Simpson clonality was calculated as the square root of Simpson's diversity index across productive rearrangements. This is the immuneACCESS table as TCRdb keeps it, with only in-frame sequences that have V and J called. A part of the clones is gone; compared with another copy, unresolved V genes explain less than half, and the rest is unexplained. V, J and clone size reflect that table, while D and trimming were determined from the DNA. This sample comprises 310,000 or so clones, around 90% of them detected only once. The ten largest clones represent 2.2% of the sample.

This receptor was obtained from a woman between 50 and 59 years old who had recovered from COVID-19. The rearrangement combines TRBV3-1 (or the pseudogene TRBV3-2) with TRBJ1-4, with the D segment identity uncertain. The sample taken for sequencing was peripheral blood. Here is the DNA: TGTGCCAGCAGTCTGGGGAGTGAAAAACTGTTTTTT. Its translation is CASSLGSEKLFF.